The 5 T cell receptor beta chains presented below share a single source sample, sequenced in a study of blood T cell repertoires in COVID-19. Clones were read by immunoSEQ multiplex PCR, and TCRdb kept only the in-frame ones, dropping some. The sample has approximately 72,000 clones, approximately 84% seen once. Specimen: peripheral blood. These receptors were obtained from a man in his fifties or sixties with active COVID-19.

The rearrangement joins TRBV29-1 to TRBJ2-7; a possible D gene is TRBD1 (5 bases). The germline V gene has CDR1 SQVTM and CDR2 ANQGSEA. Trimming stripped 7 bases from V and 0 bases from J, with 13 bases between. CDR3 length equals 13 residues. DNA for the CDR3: TGCAGCGCGACGGACACGAACTCCTACGAGCAGTACTTC. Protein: CSATDTNSYEQYF.

The CDR3 is CASSSILGHYEQYF. The CDR3 DNA is TGTGCCAGCAGCTCTATTCTTGGGCATTACGAGCAGTACTTC. V usage is TRBV7-9 and J usage is TRBJ2-7; unclear D gene. CDR3 length: 14 amino acids. CDR1 SEHNR and CDR2 FQNEAQ come from the germline V gene (reference sequence). V gave up 4 bases and J gave up 4 bases, with 14 bases separating them.

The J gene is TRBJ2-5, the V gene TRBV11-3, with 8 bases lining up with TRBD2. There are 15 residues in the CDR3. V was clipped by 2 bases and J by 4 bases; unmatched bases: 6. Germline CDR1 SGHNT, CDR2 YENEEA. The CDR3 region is CASSLQTGGRETQYF. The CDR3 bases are TGTGCCAGCAGCTTACAAACGGGGGGGAGAGAGACCCAGTACTTC.

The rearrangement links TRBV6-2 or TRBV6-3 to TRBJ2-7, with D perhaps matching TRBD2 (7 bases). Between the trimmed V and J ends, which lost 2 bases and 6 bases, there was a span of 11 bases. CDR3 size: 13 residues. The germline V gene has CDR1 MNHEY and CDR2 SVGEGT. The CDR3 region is CASSYHREGEQYF. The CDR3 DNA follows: TGTGCCAGCAGTTACCACAGGGAGGGCGAGCAGTACTTC.

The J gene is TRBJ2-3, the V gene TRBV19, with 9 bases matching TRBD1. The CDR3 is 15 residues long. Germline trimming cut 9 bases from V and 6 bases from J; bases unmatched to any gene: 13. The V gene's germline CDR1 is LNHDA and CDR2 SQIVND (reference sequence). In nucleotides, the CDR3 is TGTGCCAGCCCCCCCGGGACAGGGTCCATTGATACGCAGTATTTT. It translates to CASPPGTGSIDTQYF.